This T cell receptor beta chain was recovered during a study of T cell repertoires in cytomegalovirus infection (dated by TCRdb to the late 2010s). For the study in its entirety: The HLA type of each donor mattered for the analysis, because public TCR beta signatures pointed to carriage of CMV infection along with the matching HLA type.

The sample was run on an Illumina HiSeq 1500. The raw public reads went through TCRdb reprocessing: fastp at Q25, MiXCR clone calling, in-frame beta chains kept. Every entry covers one CDR3 protein and lists the most common genes and DNA from its rows. In all, the sample holds about 300,000 distinct CDR3 sequences, and about 9.2% of those were seen once. Less than 3% of the sample goes to the ten largest clones. What the research found in general, with its limitations: Carriers of CMV infection plus the relevant HLA type were discriminated by the cumulative frequency of public TCR beta family members in the study cohort and in an independent approximately 360-donor cohort. The ex vivo response was dominated by HLA-C-restricted CMV-specific TCR beta clonotypes, and the single most frequent clonotype in two of eight donors was supplied by these HLA-C-restricted clonotypes.

This clonotype was counted ten times or more. No cognate antigen has been identified for it. No base qualities exist here, and no much larger clone lies one base off it. From its cysteine to its valine, the CDR3 spans 16 amino acids. Only the CDR3 DNA is retained, 48 bases long and in frame from the first base. The V end gives up 6 bases and the J end 0 bases, leaving 5 bases in the junction not matched to a gene. CDR1 MDHEN and CDR2 SYDVKM are derived from the germline V gene. Recombination joined TRBV28 with TRBJ2-7; the central 13 bases match TRBD2. Sequenced: PBMCs. The clonotype was recovered from a human donor in good health (CMV status not recorded). Some clones in this sample may be carry-over from other donors' samples. The DNA is as follows: TGTGCCAGCAGCGAAACTAGCGGGGGGGCCTCCTACGAGCAGTACGTC. Protein translation: CASSETSGGASYEQYV.